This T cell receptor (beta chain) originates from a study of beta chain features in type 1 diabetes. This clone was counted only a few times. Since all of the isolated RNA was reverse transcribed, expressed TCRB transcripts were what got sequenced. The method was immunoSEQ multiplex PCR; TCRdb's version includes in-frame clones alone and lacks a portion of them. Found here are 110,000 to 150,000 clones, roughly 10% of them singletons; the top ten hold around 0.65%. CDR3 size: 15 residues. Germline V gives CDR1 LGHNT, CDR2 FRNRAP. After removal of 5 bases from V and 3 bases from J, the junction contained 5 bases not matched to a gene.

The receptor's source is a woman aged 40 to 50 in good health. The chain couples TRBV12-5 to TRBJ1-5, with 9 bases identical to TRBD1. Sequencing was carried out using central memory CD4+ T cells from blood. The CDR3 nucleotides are TGTGCTAGTGGTCCGGGACAGGGCATCAATCAGCCCCAGCATTTT. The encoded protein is CASGPGQGINQPQHF.